The subject of this entry is one TCR beta chain. The target antigen is unknown. RNA transcripts yielded amplified TCR beta CDR3 regions. TCR CDR3 underwent first-round RT-PCR with the HTBI primer set. In TCRdb, the multiplex PCR reads were re-called with MiXCR into one record per CDR3 protein. The data contain roughly 630,000 distinct CDR3 sequences, 15% to 17% of them singletons. This CDR3 is 17 amino acids long. Germline V gene data show CDR1 as LNHDA and CDR2 as SQIVND (reference sequence). V dropped 0 bases and J dropped 9 bases, with 21 bases sitting between them. The data are from a study of T cells in Graves' hyperthyroidism and ophthalmopathy. Points from the study as a whole: Most expanded thyroid clonotypes above 0.001 recurred in blood.

The diagnostic basis comprised clinical symptoms, serum thyroxine and TRAb, thyroid ultrasound and orbital computed tomography. Out of over 7.5 ml of fresh peripheral blood came the PBMCs. Sequences were obtained from blood. The J gene is TRBJ2-1, the V gene TRBV19; possible D gene TRBD2, 5 bases. This sequence originates from a woman in her thirties with Graves' hyperthyroidism. CDR3 sequence (DNA): TGTGCCAGTAGTATAGATTTAGACCGTCGGGGAAATACTGAGCAGTTCTTC. It is translated as CASSIDLDRRGNTEQFF.